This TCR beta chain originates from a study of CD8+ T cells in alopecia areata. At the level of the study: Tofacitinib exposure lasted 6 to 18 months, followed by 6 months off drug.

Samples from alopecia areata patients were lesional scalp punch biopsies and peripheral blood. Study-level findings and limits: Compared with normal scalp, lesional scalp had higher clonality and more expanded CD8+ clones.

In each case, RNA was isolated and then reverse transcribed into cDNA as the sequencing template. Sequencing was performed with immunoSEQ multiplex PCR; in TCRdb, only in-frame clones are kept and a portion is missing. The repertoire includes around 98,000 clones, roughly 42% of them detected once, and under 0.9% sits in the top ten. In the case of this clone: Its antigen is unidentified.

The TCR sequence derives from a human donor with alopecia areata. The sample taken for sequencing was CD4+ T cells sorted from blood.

The CDR3 nucleotides read TGTGCCAGCAGCTTACTTCAGGGGACAGGACCCTACGAGCAGTACTTC. It codes for CASSLLQGTGPYEQYF. This sequence joins TRBV11-2 and TRBJ2-7, with 8 bases lining up with TRBD1. CDR3 size: 16 residues. Germline V gene data show CDR1 as SGHAT and CDR2 as FQNNGV. J was trimmed by 2 bases and V by 2 bases; bases with no gene match: 8.